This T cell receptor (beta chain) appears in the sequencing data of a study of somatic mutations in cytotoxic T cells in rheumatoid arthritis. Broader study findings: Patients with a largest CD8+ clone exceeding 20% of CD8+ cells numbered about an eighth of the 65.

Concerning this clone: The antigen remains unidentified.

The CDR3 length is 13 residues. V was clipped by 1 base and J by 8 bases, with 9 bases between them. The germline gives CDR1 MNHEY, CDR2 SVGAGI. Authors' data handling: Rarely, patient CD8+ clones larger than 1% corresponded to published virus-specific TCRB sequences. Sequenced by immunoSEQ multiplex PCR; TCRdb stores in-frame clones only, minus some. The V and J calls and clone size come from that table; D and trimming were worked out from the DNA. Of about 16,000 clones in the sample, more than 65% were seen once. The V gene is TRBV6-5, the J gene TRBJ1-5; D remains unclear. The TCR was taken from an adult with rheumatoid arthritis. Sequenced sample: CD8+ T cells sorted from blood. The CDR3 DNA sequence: TGTGCCAGCAGTTACTATGGCGGGGAGCCCCAGCATTTT. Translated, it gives CASSYYGGEPQHF.